This T cell receptor (beta chain) appears in the sequencing data of a study of blood T cell repertoires in COVID-19. Study background: Donors in the United States, Italy and Spain gave samples during acute or convalescent COVID-19.

Authors' processing steps: Estimation of nucleated cell counts was performed using reference gene primer amplification. Generated by immunoSEQ multiplex PCR, the TCRdb table keeps only in-frame clones and is missing some. V and J calls and clone size come straight from that table; D and trimming were deduced from the DNA. The sample includes approximately 70,000 clones, about 80% seen only once; the top ten take roughly 36%. Trimming removed 1 base from V and 6 bases from J, with 13 bases in between. CDR1 is SEHNR and CDR2 is FQNEAQ in the germline V gene (reference sequence). This CDR3 region has 15 residues.

The rearrangement links TRBV7-9 to TRBJ2-4, with D perhaps matching TRBD1 (5 bases). The material sequenced was peripheral blood. The source is a woman in her 70s with acute or convalescent COVID-19. CDR3 amino acids: CASSLVNRQGNIQYF. The CDR3 region has the DNA TGTGCCAGCAGCTTAGTTAATCGGCAGGGAAACATTCAGTACTTC.